This T cell receptor (beta chain) was sequenced in a study of cytomegalovirus exposure and HLA in healthy donors. In the PCR, 60 Vbeta and 13 Jbeta primers were used. The table came from immunoSEQ multiplex PCR; TCRdb's copy has only in-frame clones and leaves some out. The sample yields around 140,000 clones, 80% seen once. The germline V gene encodes CDR1 SQVTM and CDR2 ANQGSEA. V shed 0 bases and J shed 2 bases, with 14 bases lying between them. The CDR3 length is 16 residues. The sequence was collected from a man aged 40-49 years in good health and CMV-seronegative. Sequenced input: PBMCs. The chain is built from TRBV29-1 and TRBJ1-3; D remains ambiguous. The CDR3 DNA sequence: TGCAGCGTTGAAGAGACCACGACGGGGACTGGAAACACCATATATTTT. Translation gives CSVEETTTGTGNTIYF.